Listed here are 17 T cell receptor beta chains from one sample, sequenced in a study of response to subunit inactivated influenza vaccine. TCRdb re-called the RT-PCR reads through MiXCR, storing one row per CDR3 protein. The sample has 500,000 to 600,000 distinct CDR3 sequences, about 15% seen once. This specimen consisted of PBMCs from blood, obtained approximately 13 days after vaccination. These receptors originate from a man in his fifties or sixties who received an inactivated influenza vaccine.

The rearrangement links TRBV5-1 to TRBJ2-1; 8 bases agree with TRBD1. J gave up 1 base and V 4 bases, and 7 bases lay outside the gene matches. Per germline, CDR1 SGHRS and CDR2 YFSETQ. The CDR3 loop spans 16 amino acids. This CDR3 reads CASSRRQGYSYNEQFF. In nucleotides, the CDR3 is TGCGCCAGCAGCAGGCGACAGGGGTATTCCTACAATGAGCAGTTCTTC. The whole variable domain, remainder taken from reference TRBV5-1 and TRBJ2-1, is KAGVTQTPRYLIKTRGQQVTLSCSPISGHRSVSWYQQTPGQGLQFLFEYFSETQRNKGNFPGRFSGRQFSNSRSEMNVSTLELGDSALYLCASSRRQGYSYNEQFFGPGTRLTVL.

This clonotype was found a few times. The chain combines TRBV6-1 with TRBJ2-3, with D possibly being TRBD2 (5 bases). The V end lost 6 bases, the J end lost 2 bases, and 15 bases lay between the germline ends. Germline V gene data show CDR1 as MNHNS and CDR2 as SASEGT. This CDR3 spans 15 amino acids. The DNA for the CDR3 is TGTGCCAGCAGGGGTTCGGCGGGCCACACAGATACGCAGTATTTT. Translating it yields CASRGSAGHTDTQYF.

This clonotype was detected only a few times. The chain uses TRBV19 and TRBJ1-1, with D unresolved. The V gene's germline CDR1 is LNHDA and CDR2 SQIVND (reference sequence). V lost 4 bases and J 4 bases, leaving 13 bases between the germline ends. This CDR3 is 14 amino acids long. This chain's CDR3 is CASSTREGTTEAFF. The CDR3 nucleotides are TGTGCCAGTAGTACGCGGGAGGGTACCACTGAAGCTTTCTTT.

The chain has TRBV3-1 and TRBJ2-3; D is uncertain. Trimming left V 1 base short and J 4 bases short, with 12 bases between. Germline CDR1 is LGHDT and CDR2 is YNNKEL (reference sequence). The CDR3 contains 15 residues. CDR3 DNA sequence: TGTGCCAGCAGCCAAGTGGGTGTTCGGGCAGATACGCAGTATTTT. This encodes CASSQVGVRADTQYF.

In its sample, this clonotype was seen a few times. CDR3 residues: CASSFRDRGTEAFF. In DNA form, the CDR3 reads TGTGCCAGTAGTTTCCGGGACAGGGGCACTGAAGCTTTCTTT. The chain combines TRBV19 with TRBJ1-1, with TRBD1 identical over 10 bases. CDR3 length: 14 residues. The V gene end was trimmed by 5 bases and the J gene end by 4 bases; junction bases not matched to a gene: 4. Germline CDR1 reads LNHDA; CDR2 reads SQIVND (reference sequence).

The chain has TRBV15 and TRBJ1-1; weak D call: TRBD1 (5 bases). This CDR3 contains 14 residues. Germline CDR1 and CDR2: LNHNV and YYDKDF (reference sequence). V lost 5 bases and J lost 1, with 11 bases in between. The CDR3 DNA reads TGTGCCACCAGCCAGGGTTCGCGGAACACTGAAGCTTTCTTT. It specifies CATSQGSRNTEAFF.

This clonotype was recorded at least ten times. The chain is built from TRBV7-2 and TRBJ2-7; D remains ambiguous. The CDR3 totals 13 residues. V gave up 0 bases and J gave up 4 bases, with 7 bases separating them. Germline V gene sequence: CDR1 SGHTA, CDR2 FQGNSA. This chain's CDR3 is CASSLAAEYEQYF. CDR3 nucleotides: TGTGCCAGCAGCTTAGCGGCCGAATACGAGCAGTACTTC.

Here the CDR3 reads CASSPRTSGASYEQYF. In nucleotides, the CDR3 is TGTGCCAGCAGCCCTAGGACTAGCGGGGCCTCCTACGAGCAGTACTTC. This chain links TRBV7-2 with TRBJ2-7; TRBD2 agrees at 12 bases. Germline lookup yields CDR1 SGHTA and CDR2 FQGNSA. This CDR3 has 16 amino acids. J was trimmed by 0 bases and V by 5 bases; bases with no gene match: 5.

V is TRBV18 and J is TRBJ2-2, with D perhaps TRBD2 (5 bases). V lost 4 bases, J lost 0 bases, and 15 bases lay in between. This CDR3 has 17 amino acids. Germline values: CDR1 KGHSH, CDR2 LQKENI. CDR3 in amino acids: CASSRNSGLANTGELFF. In DNA, the CDR3 is TGTGCCAGCTCACGAAACAGCGGTCTGGCGAACACCGGGGAGCTGTTTTTT.

The V call is TRBV29-1, the J call TRBJ2-5, with a tentative D call TRBD1 (5 bases). The V end was cut by 2 bases, the J end by 5 bases, with 21 bases between. The CDR3 runs to 16 residues. The V gene's germline CDR1 is SQVTM and CDR2 ANQGSEA. CDR3 nucleotides: TGCAGCGTTGAACAGCCCATTGAAACCGCAGGGGAGACCCAGTACTTC. As protein: CSVEQPIETAGETQYF.

In this sample, this clonotype turned up many times. The V call is TRBV10-2, the J call TRBJ2-3; 9 nucleotides match TRBD2. The CDR3 has 15 amino acids. Germline lookup yields CDR1 WSHSY and CDR2 SAAADI. V lost 0 bases to trimming and J lost 8 bases; unmatched junction nucleotides: 6. CDR3 protein: CASSESTGGGVTQYF. Here the CDR3 DNA reads TGCGCCAGCAGTGAGTCGACGGGCGGGGGGGTTACGCAGTATTTT.

The chain carries TRBV19 and TRBJ2-1, with 12 bases matching TRBD2. Germline-derived CDR1 and CDR2 are LNHDA and SQIVND (reference sequence). The V gene end was trimmed by 3 bases and the J gene end by 0 bases; junction bases not matched to a gene: 15. The CDR3 totals 21 residues. The CDR3 DNA reads as TGTGCCAGTAGTATTAGACTAGCGGGAGACCTTTTCGAAAGCTCCTACAATGAGCAGTTCTTC. As protein: CASSIRLAGDLFESSYNEQFF.

This clonotype was observed a handful of times. The V and J genes are TRBV28 and TRBJ2-7; a weak D match, TRBD1 (5 bases). CDR1 is MDHEN, CDR2 SYDVKM, per germline. The CDR3 runs 16 residues. Trimming shortened V by 6 bases and J by 1 base, and 19 bases separated the two germline ends. Here the CDR3 reads CASRASRWGASYEQYF. CDR3 nucleotides: TGTGCCAGCAGGGCCTCAAGGTGGGGCGCATCCTACGAGCAGTACTTC. Filled out from reference TRBV28 and TRBJ2-7, the complete variable domain reads DVKVTQSSRYLVKRTGEKVFLECVQDMDHENMFWYRQDPGLGLRLIYFSYDVKMKEKGDIPEGYSVSREKKERFSLILESASTNQTSMYLCASRASRWGASYEQYFGPGTRLTVT.

This clonotype came up a few times. This chain connects TRBV10-3 to TRBJ1-2, with D hard to call. This CDR3 region has 13 residues. The germline V gene encodes CDR1 ENHRY and CDR2 SYGVKD. The V gene lost 2 bases and the J gene lost 4 bases, with 8 bases spanning the gap. The CDR3 is CAISEAGSYGYTF. The DNA for the CDR3 is TGTGCCATCAGTGAGGCGGGGAGCTATGGCTACACCTTC.

This clonotype has only a few counts. The chain employs TRBV3-1 and TRBJ2-5; D is uncertain. Germline CDR1 reads LGHDT; CDR2 reads YNNKEL (reference sequence). CDR3 size: 16 residues. V was clipped by 0 bases and J by 2 bases, with 13 bases between them. The CDR3 sequence: CASSQDWFGGQETQYF. CDR3 nucleotides: TGTGCCAGCAGCCAAGATTGGTTTGGCGGACAAGAGACCCAGTACTTC.

This clonotype was seen more than once but under ten times. J is TRBJ2-5 and V is TRBV6-2 or TRBV6-3; 9 positions match TRBD2. Trimming cost V 2 bases and J 6 bases; bases outside gene matches: 4. CDR1 and CDR2 from the germline V gene are MNHEY and SVGEGT. This CDR3 is 14 amino acids long. The CDR3 region has the DNA TGTGCCAGCAGTTACATAGCGGGAGTGCAGACCCAGTACTTC. Amino acid sequence: CASSYIAGVQTQYF.

This clonotype has just a few counts. The chain is built from TRBV4-2 and TRBJ1-4, with D uncertain. CDR1 and CDR2 from the germline V gene are LGHNA and YNFKEQ. Trimming took 0 bases from V and 3 from J, leaving 8 bases between them. This CDR3 comprises 15 residues. Written as DNA, the CDR3 is TGTGCCAGCAGCCAAGATCCTGGCGCTAATGAAAAACTGTTTTTT. Its translation: CASSQDPGANEKLFF.